This TCR beta chain was profiled in a study of prognosis after radiotherapy for stage I lung cancer. On the study more broadly: In total, around 12 men and five to seven women took part as patients, aged roughly 50 to 84 with a median of approximately 77 years.

This clonotype has a count of ten or more. Its antigen is not known. The junction departs from the called germline gene at one end, perhaps through a read error. This CDR3 is 15 amino acids long. Germline V gene sequence: CDR1 MDHEN, CDR2 SYDVKM. Two rounds of multiplex PCR amplified TCR beta CDR3 from genomic DNA. Primers specific to each TRBV and TRBJ gene were used in first-round PCR. TCRdb reprocessed the multiplex PCR reads with MiXCR, giving one entry per CDR3 protein. The sample holds 31,000 or so distinct CDR3 sequences, 35% to 45% seen once. Broader study findings: Diminished Shannon entropy following stereotactic body radiation therapy characterized patients who developed distant metastases.

Two time points each involved a draw of about 6 milliliters of peripheral blood. The source of this sequence is a donor aged 50 or older with non-small cell lung cancer. V gene TRBV28 combines with J gene TRBJ2-2; TRBD2 aligns across 9 bases. Sample: PBMCs, taken before or after stereotactic body radiation therapy (not recorded which). The CDR3 spells CASNSGLANTGELFF. In nucleotides, the CDR3 is TGTGCCAGCAACTCCGGACTAGCGAATACCGGGGAGCTGTTTTTT.